This T cell receptor (beta chain) was observed in a study of cytomegalovirus exposure and HLA in healthy donors. Measured with immunoSEQ multiplex PCR; TCRdb has only the in-frame clones, and not every one. The sample carries 150,000 to 200,000 clones, approximately 88% recorded once. Of note for this clone: Antigen unknown.

Findings of the study overall: In vitro work confirmed that three CMV-associated chains recognize CMV antigens.

The sample was PBMCs. The receptor comes from a man aged 25 to 40 in good health and CMV-seropositive.

The CDR3 here is CASSQAPSQGYEQYF. The CDR3 bases are TGCGCCAGCAGCCAGGCTCCATCACAGGGCTACGAGCAGTACTTC. The chain employs TRBV4-1 and TRBJ2-7, with a tentative D call TRBD1 (6 bases). CDR1 and CDR2 (germline): MGHRA, YSYEKL. With 3 bases removed from V and 3 bases from J, the gap between germline ends came to 15 bases. This CDR3 is 15 amino acids long.